Below are 20 T cell receptor beta chains sequenced from a single sample in a study of cytomegalovirus exposure and HLA in healthy donors. The PCR made use of 60 Vbeta and 13 Jbeta primers. TCRdb's copy holds only in-frame clones and misses some; the assay was immunoSEQ multiplex PCR. This sample's table reports around 80,000 clones. Material for sequencing was PBMCs. The receptors come from a man aged 40-55 years in good health and CMV-seronegative.

The gene calls are TRBV6-4 and TRBJ2-3; maybe TRBD2 (6 bases). Trimming pared 3 bases from V and 4 bases from J, leaving 11 bases between. Looked up from germline, CDR1 is MRHNA and CDR2 is SNTAGT. The CDR3 length is 14 residues. CDR3 nucleotide sequence: TGTGCCAGCAGTGATTTCCGGGAGCCAGATACGCAGTATTTT. It codes for CASSDFREPDTQYF.

V gene TRBV5-1 combines with J gene TRBJ1-2, with TRBD1 matching 10 bases. CDR1 SGHRS and CDR2 YFSETQ come from the germline V gene. The CDR3 runs 14 residues. After removal of 3 bases from V and 8 bases from J, the junction contained 7 bases not matched to a gene. The CDR3 region has the DNA TGCGCCAGCAGCTGGACGACAGGGGGCGAGGGCTACACCTTC. Translating gives CASSWTTGGEGYTF.

The chain recombines TRBV5-3 with TRBJ2-5, with D maybe TRBD1 (5 bases). TRBV5-3 falls under the ORF class, with uncertain function. The CDR3 is made up of 13 amino acids. V was shortened by 4 bases and J by 1 base, with 8 bases between the two germline ends. Here the CDR3 DNA reads TGTGCCAGAAGCCTGACAGCCCAAGAGACCCAGTACTTC. Encoded protein: CARSLTAQETQYF.

The chain has TRBV5-6 and TRBJ2-5; the match to TRBD1 covers 8 bases. The CDR3 loop spans 11 amino acids. V was pared by 0 bases and J by 12 bases, with 1 base of the junction left unmatched. Germline V gene lookup returns CDR1 SGHDT and CDR2 YYEEEE. CDR3 nucleotides: TGTGCCAGCAGCTTGGTGGACAGGGAGTACTTC. Its translation is CASSLVDREYF. The full variable domain, its missing parts supplied by reference TRBV5-6 and TRBJ2-5, is DAGVTQSPTHLIKTRGQQVTLRCSPKSGHDTVSWYQQALGQGPQFIFQYYEEEERQRGNFPDRFSGHQFPNYSSELNVNALLLGDSALYLCASSLVDREYFGPGTRLLVL.

This sequence joins TRBV5-6 and TRBJ2-5, with D perhaps TRBD2 (6 bases). The J call may be incorrect, as the DNA end agrees better with TRBJ2-7. The germline V gene has CDR1 SGHDT and CDR2 YYEEEE. The CDR3 length is 18 residues. Written as DNA, the CDR3 is TGTGCCAGCAGCTACCTGACCCTAACGCGGGGTCTCTCCTACGAGCAGTACTTC. As protein: CASSYLTLTRGLSYEQYF.

The CDR3 region has the DNA TGTGCCAGCACCAGTCAGCCCCAGCATTTT. Protein product: CASTSQPQHF. The chain uses TRBV6-5 and TRBJ1-5; D remains ambiguous. Trimming removed 7 bases from V and 6 bases from J, with 4 bases in between. Looked up from germline, CDR1 is MNHEY and CDR2 is SVGAGI. The CDR3 has 10 residues.

The rearrangement links TRBV10-3 to TRBJ2-7; TRBD1 matches at 8 bases. V shed 3 bases and J 3 bases; nucleotides not matched to a gene: 4. CDR3 length: 14 residues. Per the germline V gene, CDR1 is ENHRY and CDR2 is SYGVKD. The CDR3 spells CAISDDRGDYEQYF. In DNA, the CDR3 is TGTGCCATCAGTGACGACAGGGGCGACTACGAGCAGTACTTC.

By frequency, this clone registers medium-sized. The chain recombines TRBV10-3 with TRBJ1-1, with TRBD1 matching 9 bases. The germline gives CDR1 ENHRY, CDR2 SYGVKD. The CDR3 is 16 amino acids. The V segment lost 7 bases and the J segment 3 bases; nucleotides outside the gene matches: 12. The CDR3 DNA follows: TGTGCCATCACCAGGACGGACAGGGGAAGGGACACTGAAGCTTTCTTT. Translation: CAITRTDRGRDTEAFF.

By frequency, this clone is medium-sized (0.01 to 0.1%). The CDR3 bases are TGTGCCAGCAGGGCGGGACAGGGATACACTGAAGCTTTCTTT. Translation: CASRAGQGYTEAFF. The chain carries TRBV2 and TRBJ1-1, with TRBD1 matching over 9 bases. CDR1 is SNHLY, CDR2 FYNNEI, per germline. V lost 6 bases and J lost 3; bases outside the gene matches: 5. The CDR3 spans 14 residues.

The chain employs TRBV7-9 and TRBJ2-7; perhaps TRBD2 as D (5 bases). Germline lookup yields CDR1 SEHNR and CDR2 FQNEAQ (reference sequence). The CDR3 runs to 12 residues. Trimming took 5 bases from V and 3 from J, leaving 8 bases between them. The CDR3 loop reads CASSTRGYEQYF. The CDR3 DNA reads as TGTGCCAGCAGCACCCGGGGCTACGAGCAGTACTTC.

The chain is built from TRBV28 and TRBJ1-2, with a possible D match to TRBD1 (5 bases). Germline V lookup: CDR1 MDHEN, CDR2 SYDVKM. Deletions cut 7 bases from V and 4 bases from J, with 16 bases between. The CDR3 loop spans 14 amino acids. In nucleotides, the CDR3 is TGTGCCAGCAATAGGGGCGGCAGGGTCTATGGCTACACCTTC. As protein: CASNRGGRVYGYTF.

Concerning this clone: The CDR3 ends on some other residue instead of the conserved phenylalanine or tryptophan, so this is likely a read error. Because the CDR3's place on the DNA is in doubt, the DNA is left out and the CDR3 is given as listed by TCRdb. V and J are TRBV2 and TRBJ2-7; TRBD1 reflects the table's D call only, with no check against the DNA. Per the germline V gene, CDR1 is SNHLY and CDR2 is FYNNEI. The CDR3 totals 12 residues, both ends included. CDR3 sequence reads: CASSLGQAASGL.

The chain joins TRBV6-4 to TRBJ2-1, with 8 nucleotides matching TRBD1. The V gene's germline CDR1 is MRHNA and CDR2 SNTAGT. Trimming took 3 bases from V and 3 from J; bases not matched to a gene: 10. The CDR3 has 17 residues. CDR3 DNA sequence: TGTGCCAGCAGTGAGCATCAAGGGACAGGTGGCTACAATGAGCAGTTCTTC. Translating gives CASSEHQGTGGYNEQFF.

V is TRBV30 and J is TRBJ1-5, with 7 bases identical to TRBD1. The J segment lost 6 bases and the V segment lost 4 bases, leaving 9 bases of the junction unmatched. This CDR3 is built from 14 residues. Looked up from germline, CDR1 is GTSNPN and CDR2 is SVGIG (reference sequence). In nucleotides, the CDR3 is TGTGCCTGGACCCCCGACAGGGCGAGTCAGCCCCAGCATTTT. Residues: CAWTPDRASQPQHF.

V usage is TRBV7-2 and J usage is TRBJ1-5; the D is unclear. Per germline, CDR1 SGHTA and CDR2 FQGNSA. The CDR3 has 15 amino acids. Trimming took 1 base from V and 0 from J, leaving 7 bases between them. The CDR3: CASSLDGGSNQPQHF. The CDR3 bases are TGTGCCAGCAGCTTAGACGGCGGTAGCAATCAGCCCCAGCATTTT.

The J gene is TRBJ2-3, the V gene TRBV9; TRBD2 agrees at 13 bases. Germline CDR1 and CDR2: SGDLS and YYNGEE. This CDR3 spans 14 amino acids. Germline trimming cut 7 bases from V and 4 bases from J; bases unmatched to any gene: 3. The CDR3: CASALAGGADTQYF. CDR3 DNA sequence: TGTGCCAGCGCACTAGCGGGGGGGGCAGATACGCAGTATTTT.

CDR3 nucleotides: TGTGCCAGCAGTGCCCGTCCCGGGACAGGGGCAAACACTGAAGCTTTCTTT. It specifies CASSARPGTGANTEAFF. The V call is TRBV25-1, the J call TRBJ1-1, with 10 positions matching TRBD1. CDR3 length: 17 residues. Per germline, CDR1 MGHDK and CDR2 SYGVNS. Losses at the gene ends were 4 bases for V and 2 bases for J; bases not matched to a gene: 10.

The chain has TRBV11-2 and TRBJ2-1; TRBD2 agrees at 9 bases. The junction had 12 bases not matched to a gene; V was cut back by 10 bases and J by 8 bases. Germline assignment: CDR1 SGHAT and CDR2 FQNNGV. The CDR3 covers 14 residues. For the CDR3, the DNA is TGTGCCACTTCTCGGCGGGAGGGCCAGGATGAGCAGTTCTTC. It is translated as CATSRREGQDEQFF.

This chain's CDR3 is CASSEFPTRTEAFF. In DNA, the CDR3 is TGTGCCAGCAGTGAATTCCCGACTCGCACTGAAGCTTTCTTT. The chain employs TRBV2 and TRBJ1-1; D gene unclear. This CDR3 region has 14 residues. CDR1 and CDR2 (germline): SNHLY, FYNNEI. Between the trimmed V and J ends, which lost 2 bases and 4 bases, there was a span of 11 bases. The full variable domain, its missing parts supplied by reference TRBV2 and TRBJ1-1, is EPEVTQTPSHQVTQMGQEVILRCVPISNHLYFYWYRQILGQKVEFLVSFYNNEISEKSEIFDDQFSVERPDGSNFTLKIRSTKLEDSAMYFCASSEFPTRTEAFFGQGTRLTVV.

This rearrangement joins TRBV7-2 to TRBJ2-7, with 8 bases fitting TRBD2. V trimming: 1 base; J trimming: 3 bases; junction bases outside the gene matches: 5. Germline V gene sequence: CDR1 SGHTA, CDR2 FQGNSA. This CDR3 has 15 residues. This CDR3 reads CASSLVSAGDYEQYF. The CDR3 DNA follows: TGTGCCAGCAGCTTAGTTTCAGCGGGAGACTACGAGCAGTACTTC.